The text below deals with one T cell receptor (beta chain). The data derive from a study of blood T cell repertoires in COVID-19. For the study at large: PBMCs, B-cell-depleted T cells, or T cells provided the cDNA or gDNA that made up the material.

Participants spanned ages about 18 to 95 years and resided in about 24 US areas. Clinical history reported by participants formed the basis on which cohorts were assigned. Original processing notes: Amplification with reference gene primers provided the estimates of nucleated cell counts. The method was immunoSEQ multiplex PCR; TCRdb's version includes in-frame clones alone and lacks a portion of them. The DNA was the basis for D and trimming; V, J and clone size are from that table. The repertoire consists of about 230,000 clones, with 75% to 90% occurring once and the leading ten covering approximately 3.7%. The TCR comes from a woman in her thirties who had been exposed to COVID-19. Sequencing input: PBMCs or T cells enriched from blood (not recorded which).

The CDR3 reads CASSMGLAGGAVNEQFF. The CDR3, as DNA: TGTGCCAGTAGTATGGGACTAGCGGGAGGAGCGGTCAATGAGCAGTTCTTC. The chain is built from TRBV19 and TRBJ2-1; 15 bases agree with TRBD2. Germline V gene sequence: CDR1 LNHDA, CDR2 SQIVND (reference sequence). Losses at the gene ends were 3 bases for V and 6 bases for J; bases not matched to a gene: 6. The CDR3 length is 17 residues.